Presented here are 30 T cell receptor beta chains from one specimen sequenced in a study of control samples from healthy donors and cancer patients. Using immunoSEQ multiplex PCR, the repertoire was profiled, and TCRdb retains in-frame clones only, with some absent. The table includes tens of thousands of clones, approximately 91% detected once. Sequencing was carried out using blood. These TCRs come from a woman in her 50s in good health.

The rearrangement uses TRBV9 and TRBJ2-1; TRBD2 might be the D (6 bases). Germline V gene sequence: CDR1 SGDLS, CDR2 YYNGEE. This CDR3 is 17 amino acids long. The germline V and J ends were trimmed by 4 bases and 5 bases, with 22 bases remaining between them. The CDR3 DNA follows: TGTGCCAGCAGCCCCCGGGGGTGGAGCGGGTTGAACAATGAGCAGTTCTTC. This codes for CASSPRGWSGLNNEQFF.

The rearrangement uses TRBV12-3 or TRBV12-4 and TRBJ2-1; no definite D call. There are 13 residues in the CDR3. V was clipped by 4 bases and J by 15 bases, with 19 bases between them. In DNA form, the CDR3 reads TGTGCCAGCAGTTCAATAGCATACCCACGGCTGTTCTTC. The encoded protein is CASSSIAYPRLFF.

V is TRBV27 and J is TRBJ1-2; D unresolved. Germline lookup yields CDR1 MNHEY and CDR2 SMNVEV (reference sequence). The V and J ends lost 6 bases and 4 bases respectively, with 6 bases between them. The CDR3 length is 11 residues. The CDR3 sequence is CASRSFYGYTF. In nucleotides, the CDR3 is TGTGCCAGCAGATCGTTCTATGGCTACACCTTC.

This chain uses TRBV5-1 with TRBJ2-2, with a possible D match to TRBD2 (6 bases). V was shortened by 3 bases and J by 0 bases, with 12 bases between the two germline ends. This CDR3 comprises 16 residues. The germline gives CDR1 SGHRS, CDR2 YFSETQ. CDR3 sequence reads: CASSSDRGTNTGELFF. CDR3 bases: TGCGCCAGCAGCTCCGACCGGGGGACGAACACCGGGGAGCTGTTTTTT.

The V call is TRBV5-1, the J call TRBJ1-3; no definite D call. V was clipped by 4 bases and J by 3 bases, with 11 bases between them. Germline values: CDR1 SGHRS, CDR2 YFSETQ. The CDR3 runs to 14 residues. CDR3 sequence reads: CASSPEDGGNTIYF. For the CDR3, the DNA is TGCGCCAGCAGCCCGGAGGACGGTGGAAACACCATATATTTT.

The chain carries TRBV4-2 and TRBJ2-2; 11 nucleotides agree with TRBD2. This CDR3 region has 18 residues. Trimming removed 2 bases from V and 2 bases from J; junction bases left unmatched: 7. Germline CDR1 is LGHNA and CDR2 is YNFKEQ. The CDR3: CASSQMLAGGLNTGELFF. The CDR3 nucleotides are TGTGCCAGCAGCCAAATGCTAGCGGGGGGTCTTAACACCGGGGAGCTGTTTTTT.

The chain uses TRBV19 and TRBJ2-3; tentatively, D is TRBD1 or TRBD2 (5 bases each). The V gene's germline CDR1 is LNHDA and CDR2 SQIVND (reference sequence). The CDR3 consists of 11 residues. V lost 3 bases and J 8 bases, leaving 6 bases between the germline ends. The chain's CDR3 is CASSIGATQYF. In nucleotides, the CDR3 is TGTGCCAGTAGTATCGGGGCTACGCAGTATTTT.

The V and J genes are TRBV7-6 and TRBJ2-5; 8 positions match TRBD1. This CDR3 has 12 residues. V dropped 5 bases and J dropped 7; count of bases not matched to a gene: 3. The germline CDR1 and CDR2 sequences are SGHVS and FNYEAQ. The CDR3 here is CASSGTGGTQYF. The CDR3 DNA follows: TGTGCCAGCAGCGGGACAGGCGGGACCCAGTACTTC.

The V call is TRBV19, the J call TRBJ1-6; TRBD1 is a possible D gene (6 bases). Germline CDR1 is LNHDA and CDR2 is SQIVND (reference sequence). V dropped 3 bases and J dropped 4 bases, with 13 bases sitting between them. This CDR3 region has 16 residues. The CDR3 nucleotides read TGTGCCAGTAGTATGGGGGGGCGTCCTTATAATTCACCCCTCCACTTT. Encoded protein: CASSMGGRPYNSPLHF.

The gene calls are TRBV2 and TRBJ1-6; 9 nucleotides agree with TRBD1. Trimming took 10 bases from V and 5 from J; bases not matched to a gene: 3. CDR1 SNHLY and CDR2 FYNNEI come from the germline V gene. The CDR3 sequence is 13 residues long. In DNA, the CDR3 is TGTGCCACACAGGGGGCGGATAATTCACCCCTCCACTTT. This sequence encodes CATQGADNSPLHF.

The rearrangement links TRBV9 to TRBJ2-3; 7 positions agree with TRBD1. Germline V CDR1 and CDR2: SGDLS, YYNGEE. CDR3 size: 15 residues. V lost 4 bases, J lost 5 bases, and 10 bases stayed unmatched. The DNA for the CDR3 is TGTGCCAGCAGCCCCACAGGGGTAGTAGGAGATACGCAGTATTTT. Its translation is CASSPTGVVGDTQYF.

This chain uses TRBV7-9 with TRBJ1-2; no reliable D call. Germline V gene sequence: CDR1 SEHNR, CDR2 FQNEAQ (reference sequence). The CDR3 is 13 residues long. Trimming took off 1 base at V and 8 bases at J, with 11 bases between the two ends. The chain's CDR3 is CASSLEEGRGYTF. CDR3 in DNA: TGTGCCAGCAGCTTAGAGGAAGGGCGCGGCTACACCTTC. Combining the CDR3 with reference TRBV7-9 and TRBJ1-2 gives the whole variable domain DTGVSQNPRHKITKRGQNVTFRCDPISEHNRLYWYRQTLGQGPEFLTYFQNEAQLEKSRLLSDRFSAERPKGSFSTLEIQRTEQGDSAMYLCASSLEEGRGYTFGSGTRLTVV.

The chain recombines TRBV9 with TRBJ1-1; D is possibly TRBD1 (5 bases). Trimming took 3 bases from V and 4 from J, leaving 10 bases between them. This CDR3 comprises 13 residues. Per the germline V gene, CDR1 is SGDLS and CDR2 is YYNGEE. The CDR3, as DNA: TGTGCCAGCAGCGCACAGGAATCCACTGAAGCTTTCTTT. Its translation is CASSAQESTEAFF.

The rearrangement links TRBV29-1 to TRBJ2-7, with 7 bases matching TRBD2. Germline V gene data show CDR1 as SQVTM and CDR2 as ANQGSEA. The CDR3 is 16 amino acids. The V segment lost 4 bases and the J segment 6 bases; nucleotides outside the gene matches: 18. Here the CDR3 reads CSVGRGVGSSYAEQYF. The DNA of the CDR3 is TGCAGCGTTGGTCGGGGGGTTGGCTCGTCTTACGCCGAGCAGTACTTC.

The CDR3 loop is CASSPYYMNTEAFF. CDR3 DNA: TGTGCCAGCAGTCCCTACTATATGAACACTGAAGCTTTCTTT. This rearrangement joins TRBV6-5 to TRBJ1-1; D ambiguous. Germline values: CDR1 MNHEY, CDR2 SVGAGI. Trimming stripped 5 bases from V and 0 bases from J, with 10 bases between. CDR3 length: 14 residues.

This clone came up once. Here the CDR3 DNA reads TGCGCCAGCAGCGACCCCGGAACACACTACGAGCAGTACTTC. Its translation: CASSDPGTHYEQYF. The chain has TRBV5-1 and TRBJ2-7; D not certain. Germline V gene sequence: CDR1 SGHRS, CDR2 YFSETQ. The CDR3 runs to 14 residues. The germline V and J ends were trimmed by 4 bases and 3 bases, with 14 bases remaining between them.

This chain uses TRBV2 with TRBJ2-7; D possibly corresponds to TRBD1 (6 bases). The length of the CDR3 is 14 residues. Germline V gives CDR1 SNHLY, CDR2 FYNNEI. Trimming cost V 9 bases and J 0 bases, with 15 bases left between them. The CDR3, as DNA: TGTGCCAGTACTTCCGGACAGCTCTCCTACGAGCAGTACTTC. This translates into CASTSGQLSYEQYF.

The chain is built from TRBV6-5 and TRBJ1-2; 7 nucleotides match TRBD1. The CDR3 contains 14 residues. Germline V gene sequence: CDR1 MNHEY, CDR2 SVGAGI. J was trimmed by 4 bases and V by 7 bases; bases with no gene match: 9. The CDR3 region has the DNA TGTGCCAGCACCAGGGACAGAATCGTCTATGGCTACACCTTC. As protein: CASTRDRIVYGYTF.

This chain links TRBV5-1 with TRBJ1-1; D possibly corresponds to TRBD1 (6 bases). The V and J ends lost 5 bases and 1 base respectively, with 9 bases between them. The V gene's germline CDR1 is SGHRS and CDR2 YFSETQ. The CDR3 is 13 residues long. Written as DNA, the CDR3 is TGCGCCAGCAGTTACAGGGAGAACACTGAAGCTTTCTTT. The encoded protein is CASSYRENTEAFF.

The V call is TRBV21-1, the J call TRBJ2-1; the table gives TRBD1 as D, unverified against the DNA. TRBV21-1 represents a pseudogene. The CDR3 runs 15 residues. The CDR3 sequence is CASSTRDRPYNEQFF. In nucleotides, the CDR3 is TGTGCCAGCAGCACCCGGGACAGGCCCTACAATGAGCAGTTCTTC.

The CDR3, as DNA: TGTGCCAGCGTCCCTGACGGAAACACTGAAGCTTTCTTT. Translating gives CASVPDGNTEAFF. V is TRBV2 and J is TRBJ1-1, with D uncertain. Germline assignment: CDR1 SNHLY and CDR2 FYNNEI. V was clipped by 8 bases and J by 2 bases, with 12 bases between them. This CDR3 comprises 13 residues.

This clone showed up just once. The chain uses TRBV9 and TRBJ1-1; D is ambiguous. V dropped 0 bases and J dropped 7 bases, with 19 bases sitting between them. Germline assignment: CDR1 SGDLS and CDR2 YYNGEE. CDR3 length equals 16 residues. The CDR3 bases are TGTGCCAGCAGCGTAGGCGACCCCAACGGGCTGGGTGAAGCTTTCTTT. Protein: CASSVGDPNGLGEAFF. Filled out from reference TRBV9 and TRBJ1-1, the complete variable domain reads DSGVTQTPKHLITATGQRVTLRCSPRSGDLSVYWYQQSLDQGLQFLIQYYNGEERAKGNILERFSAQQFPDLHSELNLSSLELGDSALYFCASSVGDPNGLGEAFFGQGTRLTVV.

This clone was seen a handful of times. The V call is TRBV3-1 (or the pseudogene TRBV3-2), the J call TRBJ2-1; 7 nucleotides match TRBD2. Looked up from germline, CDR1 is LGHDT and CDR2 is YNNKEL (reference sequence). The CDR3 has 13 residues. V gave up 3 bases and J gave up 10 bases; unmatched junction bases: 6. CDR3 nucleotide sequence: TGTGCCAGCAGCCAGACTCGGGGAGGGGAGCAGTTCTTC. This codes for CASSQTRGGEQFF.

This rearrangement joins TRBV2 to TRBJ1-1; perhaps TRBD1 as D (6 bases). CDR3 length: 14 amino acids. Germline assignment: CDR1 SNHLY and CDR2 FYNNEI. V lost 8 bases to trimming and J lost 2 bases, with 15 bases between them. CDR3 sequence: CASSRTDKNTEAFF. CDR3 nucleotide sequence: TGTGCCAGCTCCCGGACAGACAAAAACACTGAAGCTTTCTTT.

The chain has TRBV6-6 and TRBJ1-5; unclear D gene. Germline loops: CDR1 MNHNY, CDR2 SVGAGI (reference sequence). Trimming removed 4 bases from V and 3 bases from J, with 7 bases in between. The CDR3 runs to 13 residues. CDR3 coding DNA: TGTGCCAGCAGTTGGACGGTCAATCAGCCCCAGCATTTT. Its protein product is CASSWTVNQPQHF.

The chain links TRBV19 to TRBJ1-2; 12 bases match TRBD1. V trimming: 6 bases; J trimming: 7 bases; junction bases outside the gene matches: 3. The CDR3 runs 13 residues. Germline CDR1 LNHDA, CDR2 SQIVND (reference sequence). The CDR3 coding sequence is TGTGCCAGTAGGGGACAGGGGGCAACTGGCTACACCTTC. As protein: CASRGQGATGYTF. Together with reference TRBV19 and TRBJ1-2, the CDR3 gives the full variable domain: DGGITQSPKYLFRKEGQNVTLSCEQNLNHDAMYWYRQDPGQGLRLIYYSQIVNDFQKGDIAEGYSVSREKKESFPLTVTSAQKNPTAFYLCASRGQGATGYTFGSGTRLTVV.

This rearrangement joins TRBV7-2 to TRBJ1-1; no definite D call. The CDR3 has 13 residues. Germline values: CDR1 SGHTA, CDR2 FQGNSA. V was trimmed by 3 bases and J by 0 bases, leaving 5 bases between them. CDR3 in DNA: TGTGCCAGCAGCTTCCGGTTGAACACTGAAGCTTTCTTT. Translation: CASSFRLNTEAFF.

The chain employs TRBV4-1 and TRBJ1-3; D unresolved. CDR1 is MGHRA, CDR2 YSYEKL, per germline. The CDR3 extends over 13 amino acids. Trimming stripped 2 bases from V and 1 base from J, with 3 bases between. The chain's CDR3 is CASSQPSGNTIYF. The CDR3 nucleotides are TGCGCCAGCAGCCAACCTTCTGGAAACACCATATATTTT.

In DNA, the CDR3 is TGTGCCAGCAGTGCAGCGGCCGTCGGTGGCTACACCTTC. Translated: CASSAAAVGGYTF. The V and J genes are TRBV2 and TRBJ1-2; D remains unclear. V shed 4 bases and J shed 7 bases, with 13 bases lying between them. Germline assignment: CDR1 SNHLY and CDR2 FYNNEI. The CDR3 is 13 amino acids.

The chain couples TRBV7-8 to TRBJ2-1; 7 bases line up with TRBD1. In germline, CDR1 is SGHVS, CDR2 FQNEAQ. Trimming cost V 6 bases and J 5 bases; bases outside gene matches: 13. The CDR3 sequence is 16 residues long. CDR3 protein: CASSPTPGTAHNEQFF. In DNA form, the CDR3 reads TGTGCCAGCAGTCCGACTCCCGGGACAGCCCACAATGAGCAGTTCTTC.